This TCR beta chain was sequenced during a study of identical twins. Study results and caveats: High-abundance cord blood beta clonotypes had fewer insertions; memory repertoires showed none.

This clonotype came up a few times. The antigen remains undetermined. TCRdb passed the 5' RACE reads through MiXCR, listing each CDR3 protein once. The sample lists some 690,000 distinct CDR3 sequences, 21% occurring once. Between the trimmed V and J ends, which lost 3 bases and 7 bases, there was a span of 19 bases. The germline gives CDR1 KGHSH, CDR2 LQKENI. The CDR3 sequence is 16 residues long. This same sample was also taken into another study, of T cells expressing NK-cell markers.

The source is a woman between 18 and 29 years old in good health. The V call is TRBV18, the J call TRBJ2-1; possibly TRBD1 for D (5 bases). Material: PBMCs. For the CDR3, the DNA is TGTGCCAGCTCACCTTACACTCCAACCGACAGTAATGAGCAGTTCTTC. This sequence encodes CASSPYTPTDSNEQFF.